This TCR beta chain is from a study of T cell responses to AZD1222 COVID-19 vaccine. Pooling covered second doses at about 4 or about 12 weeks. V shed 8 bases, J shed 4 bases, and the junction held 2 bases outside the gene matches. The CDR3 has 12 residues. Per the germline V gene, CDR1 is SNHLY and CDR2 is FYNNEI. The protocol was immunoSEQ multiplex PCR, while the TCRdb copy is restricted to in-frame clones and leaves out a portion. There are 100,000 to 120,000 clones in the sample; over 90% occur only once, and 2.5% to 3% lies in the top ten. The specimen was peripheral blood, collected 28 days after the second AZD1222 dose. V and J are TRBV2 and TRBJ2-3, with 8 bases aligning to TRBD2. This TCR derives from an adult who received the AZD1222 COVID-19 vaccine. CDR3 protein: CASREGSDTQYF. Written as DNA, the CDR3 is TGTGCCAGCCGGGAGGGTTCAGATACGCAGTATTTT. The full variable domain, rest sourced from reference TRBV2 and TRBJ2-3, is EPEVTQTPSHQVTQMGQEVILRCVPISNHLYFYWYRQILGQKVEFLVSFYNNEISEKSEIFDDQFSVERPDGSNFTLKIRSTKLEDSAMYFCASREGSDTQYFGPGTRLTVL.